One TCR beta chain is described in this entry. This CDR3 contains 16 residues. Per the germline V gene, CDR1 is LGHNT and CDR2 is FRNRAP. The V end lost 7 bases, the J end lost 0 bases, and 15 bases lay between the germline ends. The sample comes from a study of control samples from healthy donors and cancer patients. Libraries were prepared by immunoSEQ multiplex PCR; TCRdb keeps only in-frame clonotypes and omits some of them. This table holds 160,000 or so clones, approximately 90% found once. The receptor was isolated from a woman in her twenties or thirties in good health. The sequenced sample consisted of blood. This rearrangement joins TRBV12-5 to TRBJ2-2; D assignment may be TRBD1 or TRBD2 (5 bases each). CDR3 region: CASVVIRGPNTGELFF. The DNA of the CDR3 is TGTGCTAGTGTCGTAATAAGGGGACCGAACACCGGGGAGCTGTTTTTT.